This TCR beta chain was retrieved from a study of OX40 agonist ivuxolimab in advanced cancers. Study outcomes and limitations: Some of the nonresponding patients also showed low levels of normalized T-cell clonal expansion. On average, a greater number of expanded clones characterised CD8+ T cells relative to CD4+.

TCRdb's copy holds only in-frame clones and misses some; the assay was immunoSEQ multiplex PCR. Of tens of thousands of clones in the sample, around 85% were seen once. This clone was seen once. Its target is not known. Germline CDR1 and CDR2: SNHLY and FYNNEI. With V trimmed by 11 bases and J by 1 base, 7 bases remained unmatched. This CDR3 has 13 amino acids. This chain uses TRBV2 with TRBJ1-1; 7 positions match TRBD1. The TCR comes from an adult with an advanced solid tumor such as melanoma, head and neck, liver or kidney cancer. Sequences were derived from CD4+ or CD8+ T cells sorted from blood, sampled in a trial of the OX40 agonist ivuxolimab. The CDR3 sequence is CAGEGQRNTEAFF. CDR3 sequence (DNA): TGTGCCGGCGAGGGACAGCGGAACACTGAAGCTTTCTTT.